This passage covers 17 T cell receptor beta chains from one sample sequenced in a study of blood T cell repertoires in COVID-19. The method was immunoSEQ multiplex PCR; TCRdb's version includes in-frame clones alone and lacks a portion of them. The sample has over 250,000 clones; around 84% are singletons. The sequenced material came from PBMCs or T cells enriched from blood (not recorded which). Receptors originate from a man aged 25 to 40 with acute COVID-19.

This clone has a handful of counts. The CDR3 DNA sequence: TGTGCCAGCAAGCCGGGACAGGGCACCGGGGAGCTGTTTTTT. Translation: CASKPGQGTGELFF. The rearrangement uses TRBV6-5 and TRBJ2-2, with TRBD1 matching 9 bases. The germline V gene has CDR1 MNHEY and CDR2 SVGAGI. V shed 7 bases, J shed 4 bases, and the junction held 4 bases outside the gene matches. This CDR3 comprises 14 residues.

The genes are TRBV10-2 and TRBJ2-1; D is perhaps TRBD2 (6 bases). V was clipped by 2 bases and J by 7 bases, with 15 bases between them. There are 15 residues in the CDR3. Germline CDR1 WSHSY, CDR2 SAAADI. CDR3 amino acids: CASSETELALNEQFF. CDR3 nucleotides: TGCGCCAGCAGTGAGACGGAACTAGCCTTGAATGAGCAGTTCTTC.

This clone was seen only a few times. The chain joins TRBV5-1 to TRBJ2-5; maybe TRBD2 (6 bases). Germline V gives CDR1 SGHRS, CDR2 YFSETQ. The CDR3 is 14 amino acids. The V and J ends lost 3 bases and 5 bases respectively, with 14 bases between them. The CDR3 coding sequence is TGCGCCAGCAGCTCCGGGCGGGATTTTGAGACCCAGTACTTC. Its protein product is CASSSGRDFETQYF.

This clone has a handful of counts. This sequence joins TRBV20-1 and TRBJ1-2, with no clear D. Germline CDR1 is DFQATT and CDR2 is SNEGSKA (reference sequence). The V end lost 6 bases, the J end lost 7 bases, and 9 bases lay between the germline ends. The CDR3 is made up of 10 amino acids. This CDR3 is CSARRVGYTF. The CDR3, as DNA: TGCAGTGCGCGGAGGGTTGGCTACACCTTC.

V is TRBV6-1 and J is TRBJ1-2, with 9 bases that match TRBD1. Germline-derived CDR1 and CDR2 are MNHNS and SASEGT. The CDR3 consists of 13 residues. Germline trimming cut 6 bases from V and 5 bases from J; bases unmatched to any gene: 4. The chain's CDR3 is CASSAGQGYGYTF. The CDR3 DNA follows: TGTGCCAGCAGCGCCGGACAGGGGTATGGCTACACCTTC.

The V gene is TRBV28, the J gene TRBJ2-7, with 7 bases fitting TRBD1. V dropped 2 bases and J dropped 4; count of bases not matched to a gene: 8. In germline, CDR1 is MDHEN, CDR2 SYDVKM. The CDR3 loop spans 15 amino acids. CDR3 DNA sequence: TGTGCCAGCAGTTTAGCAGGACAGGTCGGGTACGAGCAGTACGTC. As protein: CASSLAGQVGYEQYV.

Concerning this clone itself: One end of the junction is discordant with germline, which a read error may explain. The chain has TRBV5-1 and TRBJ1-4; 7 positions agree with TRBD1. The CDR3 is made up of 15 amino acids. Germline V gene data show CDR1 as SGHRS and CDR2 as YFSETQ. CDR3 residues: CASSRGGPTNEKLFF. DNA of the CDR3: TGTGCCAGCTCCCGAGGGGGCCCAACTAATGAAAAACTGTTTTTT.

This clone was recorded a few times. J is TRBJ2-2 and V is TRBV28; D is ambiguous. This CDR3 contains 14 residues. V was shortened by 1 base and J by 5 bases, with 8 bases between the two germline ends. The germline V gene has CDR1 MDHEN and CDR2 SYDVKM. The CDR3 spells CASSLSGSTGELFF. The DNA for the CDR3 is TGTGCCAGCAGTTTATCCGGGTCAACCGGGGAGCTGTTTTTT.

The chain combines TRBV6-1 with TRBJ2-5; D uncertain. This CDR3 region has 11 residues. Germline CDR1 is MNHNS and CDR2 is SASEGT. The V and J ends lost 2 bases and 7 bases respectively, with 5 bases between them. The CDR3, as DNA: TGTGCCAGCAGTGAACCCCTGACCCAGTACTTC. This codes for CASSEPLTQYF.

The chain couples TRBV11-3 to TRBJ1-4; D perhaps matches TRBD1 (6 bases). The CDR3 loop spans 14 amino acids. Germline CDR1 and CDR2: SGHNT and YENEEA. V lost 5 bases and J lost 3, with 10 bases in between. In DNA form, the CDR3 reads TGTGCCAGCAGCCTACAGGGATCTAATGAAAAACTGTTTTTT. Translated, it gives CASSLQGSNEKLFF.

The chain's CDR3 is CASSSHDRVSPLHF. CDR3 coding DNA: TGTGCCAGCAGCTCGCATGACAGGGTTTCACCCCTCCACTTT. The chain uses TRBV5-6 and TRBJ1-6; TRBD1 matches 7 bases. The CDR3 contains 14 residues. V lost 3 bases and J lost 9; bases outside the gene matches: 6. CDR1 and CDR2 (germline): SGHDT, YYEEEE.

This clone was seen a handful of times. The chain couples TRBV27 to TRBJ1-3; unclear D gene. With 6 bases removed from V and 0 bases from J, the gap between germline ends came to 12 bases. The length of the CDR3 is 15 residues. Germline values: CDR1 MNHEY, CDR2 SMNVEV (reference sequence). Written as DNA, the CDR3 is TGTGCCAGCAGCCGATCACGGGACTCTGGAAACACCATATATTTT. Protein sequence: CASSRSRDSGNTIYF.

The genes are TRBV29-1 and TRBJ1-5, with TRBD1 matching 7 bases. Germline CDR1 reads SQVTM; CDR2 reads ANQGSEA. Trimming took 0 bases from V and 7 from J; bases not matched to a gene: 12. This CDR3 is 16 amino acids long. The CDR3 reads CSVEEGSTGSGQPQHF. CDR3 coding DNA: TGCAGCGTTGAAGAAGGTTCGACAGGGAGCGGGCAGCCCCAGCATTTT.

The chain recombines TRBV14 with TRBJ2-2; 8 bases are shared with TRBD2. Losses at the gene ends were 0 bases for V and 7 bases for J; bases not matched to a gene: 7. The V gene's germline CDR1 is SGHDN and CDR2 FVKESK. The CDR3 is made up of 16 amino acids. As DNA, the CDR3 is TGTGCCAGCAGCCAAGATACAGCGGGAGTCGTCGGGGAGCTGTTTTTT. Amino acids: CASSQDTAGVVGELFF. The full variable domain, in which reference TRBV14 and TRBJ2-2 provide the parts outside the CDR3, is EAGVTQFPSHSVIEKGQTVTLRCDPISGHDNLYWYRRVMGKEIKFLLHFVKESKQDESGMPNNRFLAERTGGTYSTLKVQPAELEDSGVYFCASSQDTAGVVGELFFGEGSRLTVL.

The J gene is TRBJ1-6, the V gene TRBV28; 7 bases match TRBD1. CDR3 size: 14 residues. Germline V gene lookup returns CDR1 MDHEN and CDR2 SYDVKM. Trimming took 6 bases from V and 5 from J; bases not matched to a gene: 4. Written as DNA, the CDR3 is TGTGCCAGCAGCCTGACAGGGAATAATTCACCCCTCCACTTT. Its translation: CASSLTGNNSPLHF.

The chain links TRBV6-5 to TRBJ1-1; D possibly corresponds to TRBD1 (6 bases). The CDR3 totals 14 residues. Trimming took 6 bases from V and 4 from J, leaving 15 bases between them. Germline loops: CDR1 MNHEY, CDR2 SVGAGI. The CDR3 loop is CASSQTGTVTEAFF. CDR3 DNA: TGTGCCAGCAGCCAAACAGGGACGGTCACTGAAGCTTTCTTT.

The chain combines TRBV19 with TRBJ2-5; no reliable D call. Germline CDR1 reads LNHDA; CDR2 reads SQIVND (reference sequence). V lost 0 bases, J lost 2 bases, and 10 bases lay in between. The length of the CDR3 is 15 residues. The CDR3 sequence is CASSIDPGAQETQYF. DNA of the CDR3: TGTGCCAGTAGTATAGATCCCGGTGCTCAAGAGACCCAGTACTTC.